This T cell receptor (beta chain) was observed in a study of blood T cell repertoires in COVID-19. Looking at the study overall: Collection of acute and convalescent COVID-19 samples took place in the United States, Italy and Spain. PBMCs, B-cell-depleted T cells, or T cells provided the cDNA or gDNA that made up the material.

Clones were sequenced by immunoSEQ multiplex PCR, and TCRdb holds only the in-frame ones, with some missing. The sample comprises tens of thousands of clones, 85% to 95% of which are singletons, and 6.3% rests with the top ten. Per the germline V gene, CDR1 is SGHNT and CDR2 is YYREEE (reference sequence). The CDR3 contains 14 residues. The germline V and J ends were trimmed by 4 bases and 3 bases, with 14 bases remaining between them. The sequence came from a woman aged 55-70 years with active COVID-19. This chain uses TRBV5-4 with TRBJ2-7, with TRBD1 as a possible D gene (6 bases). The source material was peripheral blood. CDR3 sequence reads: CASSPGKGDYEQYF. CDR3 nucleotide sequence: TGTGCCAGCAGCCCTGGCAAGGGGGACTACGAGCAGTACTTC.